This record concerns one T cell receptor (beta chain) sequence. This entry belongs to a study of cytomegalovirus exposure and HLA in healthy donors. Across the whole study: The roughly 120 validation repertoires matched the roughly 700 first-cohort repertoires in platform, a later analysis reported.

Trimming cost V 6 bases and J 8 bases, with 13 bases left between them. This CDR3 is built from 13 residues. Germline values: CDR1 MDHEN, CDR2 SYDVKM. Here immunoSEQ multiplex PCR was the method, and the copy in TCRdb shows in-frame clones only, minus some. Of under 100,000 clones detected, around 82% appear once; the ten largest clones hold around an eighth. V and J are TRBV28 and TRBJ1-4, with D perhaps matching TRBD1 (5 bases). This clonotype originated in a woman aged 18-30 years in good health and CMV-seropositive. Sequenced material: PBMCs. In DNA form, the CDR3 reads TGTGCCAGCAGGCAACAGGTACACGAAAAACTGTTTTTT. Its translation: CASRQQVHEKLFF. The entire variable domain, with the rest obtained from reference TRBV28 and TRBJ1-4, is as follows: DVKVTQSSRYLVKRTGEKVFLECVQDMDHENMFWYRQDPGLGLRLIYFSYDVKMKEKGDIPEGYSVSREKKERFSLILESASTNQTSMYLCASRQQVHEKLFFGSGTQLSVL.